This T cell receptor beta chain was recorded in a study of metastatic and nonmetastatic thyroid tumors. Across the whole study: The comparison covered peripheral blood and tumor or nodule tissue in malignant and benign thyroid patients.

TCRdb re-called the PCR reads via MiXCR. The sample holds some 41,000 clones, approximately 13% seen once. The CDR3 extends over 17 amino acids. CDR1 and CDR2 (germline): LGHNT, FRNRAP. V was clipped by 1 base and J by 4 bases; unmatched bases: 7. This clone was counted a few times. Its antigen is unidentified. All patients were treatment-naive before thyroid surgery. Study-level results: In blood and tumor, TCR beta diversity was reportedly significantly higher in malignant thyroid tumors than in benign nodules.

Material: blood. V and J are TRBV12-5 and TRBJ2-2, with 9 positions matching TRBD1. This receptor was taken from a female donor with papillary thyroid cancer or a benign thyroid nodule (not recorded which). Some clones in this sample may be carry-over from other donors' samples. CDR3 bases: TGTGCTAGTGGTTTGGGGGACAGGGAGGGGTCCACCGGGGAGCTGTTTTTT. Its protein product is CASGLGDREGSTGELFF.